This entry is about one TCR beta chain. The sample comes from a study of blood T cell repertoires in COVID-19. At the level of the study: Samples of COVID-19 (acute and convalescent) were obtained from the United States, Italy and Spain. PBMCs, B-cell-depleted T cells, or T cells provided the cDNA or gDNA that made up the material.

The authors' processing: Reference gene primers were amplified, and this amplification served to estimate nucleated cell counts. Assay: immunoSEQ multiplex PCR; the TCRdb copy retains only in-frame clones and omits some. D and trimming come from the DNA, and the V and J calls and clone size come from that table. The sample consists of about 140,000 clones, roughly 80% of them appearing once. The CDR3 runs 12 residues. Germline-derived CDR1 and CDR2 are SQVTM and ANQGSEA. V lost 7 bases, J lost 10 bases, and 17 bases lay in between. V usage is TRBV29-1 and J usage is TRBJ2-1, with D possibly being TRBD2 (5 bases). Sequenced material: peripheral blood. This TCR was sampled from a human donor in a cohort sampled during active COVID-19. CDR3 bases: TGCAGCGCGAGGACTGCAATTGGGGAGCAGTTCTTC. As protein: CSARTAIGEQFF.